These 26 T cell receptor beta chains were sequenced from one sample in a study of blood T cell repertoires in COVID-19. TCRdb's copy holds only in-frame clones and misses some; the assay was immunoSEQ multiplex PCR. The table lists a few hundred thousand clones, 80% to 90% of them singletons. The source material was peripheral blood. These TCRs come from a man aged 50-59 years with active or convalescent COVID-19.

The chain combines TRBV2 with TRBJ1-6; D is unresolved. The germline gives CDR1 SNHLY, CDR2 FYNNEI. The V end was cut by 8 bases, the J end by 0 bases, with 8 bases between. This CDR3 is 14 amino acids long. For the CDR3, the DNA is TGTGCCAGCGGAGAAAGCTCCTATAATTCACCCCTCCACTTT. Amino acid sequence: CASGESSYNSPLHF. The full variable domain, rest sourced from reference TRBV2 and TRBJ1-6, is EPEVTQTPSHQVTQMGQEVILRCVPISNHLYFYWYRQILGQKVEFLVSFYNNEISEKSEIFDDQFSVERPDGSNFTLKIRSTKLEDSAMYFCASGESSYNSPLHFGNGTRLTVT.

V usage is TRBV15 and J usage is TRBJ2-3; no firm D call. CDR1 is LNHNV and CDR2 is YYDKDF in the germline V gene (reference sequence). The length of the CDR3 is 15 residues. Trimming left V 1 base short and J 9 bases short, with 17 bases between. CDR3 sequence: CATSRVVSGEGTQYF. DNA for the CDR3: TGTGCCACCAGCAGAGTAGTATCGGGTGAAGGCACGCAGTATTTT.

This sequence joins TRBV6-5 and TRBJ2-7; maybe TRBD1 (6 bases). Trimming took off 2 bases at V and 2 bases at J, with 13 bases between the two ends. CDR1 and CDR2 from the germline V gene are MNHEY and SVGAGI. There are 15 residues in the CDR3. CDR3 loop: CASSYQPTGTYEQYF. CDR3 nucleotides: TGTGCCAGCAGTTACCAACCGACAGGAACCTACGAGCAGTACTTC.

V usage is TRBV30 and J usage is TRBJ1-3; perhaps TRBD1 as D (5 bases). The V end lost 2 bases, the J end lost 8 bases, and 13 bases lay between the germline ends. Germline loops: CDR1 GTSNPN, CDR2 SVGIG (reference sequence). This CDR3 spans 13 amino acids. For the CDR3, the DNA is TGTGCCTGGAGTACAGGCCTACGGGACACCATATATTTT. Translating gives CAWSTGLRDTIYF.

The chain employs TRBV5-1 and TRBJ2-4; TRBD2 matches at 8 bases. After removal of 0 bases from V and 8 bases from J, the junction contained 16 bases not matched to a gene. CDR3 length: 18 amino acids. Germline V gene data show CDR1 as SGHRS and CDR2 as YFSETQ. The DNA of the CDR3 is TGCGCCAGCAGCTTGGGTACGGGAGGGCCTGTTACGGTGGACATTCAGTACTTC. It is translated as CASSLGTGGPVTVDIQYF.

The rearrangement uses TRBV6-5 and TRBJ1-4; D remains unclear. From germline, CDR1 is MNHEY and CDR2 SVGAGI. This CDR3 region has 14 residues. V dropped 4 bases and J dropped 5 bases, with 11 bases sitting between them. This chain's CDR3 is CASSSTDGNEKLFF. CDR3 sequence (DNA): TGTGCCAGCAGTTCCACAGACGGAAATGAAAAACTGTTTTTT.

In DNA, the CDR3 is TGTGCCAGCAGTGGAGCCAGGGTTCGGACTGAAGCTTTCTTT. This translates into CASSGARVRTEAFF. The chain employs TRBV6-2 or TRBV6-3 and TRBJ1-1, with D perhaps matching TRBD1 (5 bases). The V and J ends lost 5 bases and 5 bases respectively, with 15 bases between them. This CDR3 comprises 14 residues. Germline-derived CDR1 and CDR2 are MNHEY and SVGEGT.

Of note for this clone: Other nucleotide sequences in the sample specify the same CDR3. V usage is TRBV6-2 or TRBV6-3 and J usage is TRBJ1-6, with 8 bases identical to TRBD1. With V trimmed by 2 bases and J by 7 bases, 1 base remained unmatched. This CDR3 has 14 amino acids. In germline, CDR1 is MNHEY, CDR2 SVGEGT. The CDR3 protein is CASSYPGGNSPLHF. CDR3 DNA sequence: TGTGCCAGCAGTTACCCAGGGGGCAATTCACCCCTCCACTTT.

The V gene is TRBV7-9, the J gene TRBJ2-3; D not certain. Germline V lookup: CDR1 SEHNR, CDR2 FQNEAQ (reference sequence). Trimming took off 4 bases at V and 3 bases at J, with 17 bases between the two ends. The CDR3 is made up of 16 amino acids. CDR3 in DNA: TGTGCCAGCAGCTCACCCCCCAAGCCCGTTACAGATACGCAGTATTTT. Translation gives CASSSPPKPVTDTQYF.

The chain has TRBV5-4 and TRBJ1-3, with D unclear. CDR1 is SGHNT and CDR2 is YYREEE in the germline V gene (reference sequence). Trimming left V 0 bases short and J 7 bases short, with 8 bases between. The CDR3 is 13 residues long. CDR3 in DNA: TGTGCCAGCAGCTTGGAAAAGAGGAACACCATATATTTT. Translating gives CASSLEKRNTIYF.

This rearrangement joins TRBV4-1 to TRBJ1-1; 7 nucleotides align to TRBD1. The CDR3 is made up of 16 amino acids. The germline gives CDR1 MGHRA, CDR2 YSYEKL. V trimming: 0 bases; J trimming: 4 bases; junction bases outside the gene matches: 8. CDR3 DNA: TGCGCCAGCAGCCAAGATCAGGGGGGAGGAGGCACTGAAGCTTTCTTT. It translates to CASSQDQGGGGTEAFF.

The J gene is TRBJ1-4, the V gene TRBV18; a weak D match, TRBD1 (5 bases). The CDR3 contains 16 residues. Germline CDR1 reads KGHSH; CDR2 reads LQKENI. The V end lost 3 bases, the J end lost 5 bases, and 16 bases lay between the germline ends. The CDR3 sequence is CASSPQVPGNNEKLFF. Written as DNA, the CDR3 is TGTGCCAGCTCACCTCAGGTGCCAGGGAACAATGAAAAACTGTTTTTT.

This chain uses TRBV6-2 or TRBV6-3 with TRBJ2-4, with a weak D call TRBD1 (6 bases). Trimming took off 4 bases at V and 9 bases at J, with 13 bases between the two ends. Germline V gene sequence: CDR1 MNHEY, CDR2 SVGEGT. CDR3 length: 13 residues. CDR3 DNA sequence: TGTGCCAGCAGTTTGGGGGCAGTCGGCATTCAGTACTTC. Translated: CASSLGAVGIQYF.

The chain has TRBV28 and TRBJ2-4; D perhaps matches TRBD2 (5 bases). Germline CDR1 MDHEN, CDR2 SYDVKM. Trimming stripped 3 bases from V and 5 bases from J, with 11 bases between. The CDR3 sequence is 14 residues long. This CDR3 is CASSFRGWENIQYF. The DNA of the CDR3 is TGTGCCAGCAGTTTCCGAGGGTGGGAAAACATTCAGTACTTC.

In this sample, this clone turned up once. For the CDR3, the DNA is TGTGCCAGCTCACCCGGACAGGGGACCTTGAACACTGAAGCTTTCTTT. It yields the protein CASSPGQGTLNTEAFF. The rearrangement links TRBV18 to TRBJ1-1, with 9 bases fitting TRBD1. The V gene's germline CDR1 is KGHSH and CDR2 LQKENI. CDR3 length: 16 amino acids. With V trimmed by 3 bases and J by 0 bases, 5 bases remained unmatched.

About this clone: The sample carries other DNA sequences with the same CDR3. This sequence joins TRBV30 and TRBJ2-7; no definite D call. V lost 1 base, J lost 4 bases, and 5 bases lay in between. The CDR3 runs to 11 residues. The V gene's germline CDR1 is GTSNPN and CDR2 SVGIG (reference sequence). In DNA, the CDR3 is TGTGCCTGGAGTGCTAGTTACGAGCAGTACTTC. Translated: CAWSASYEQYF.

This chain joins TRBV5-5 and TRBJ1-4; tentatively, D is TRBD1 (5 bases). CDR3 length equals 16 residues. Germline V lookup: CDR1 SGHKS, CDR2 YYEKEE (reference sequence). The V and J ends lost 6 bases and 10 bases respectively, with 25 bases between them. CDR3 amino acids: CASTRDPGPQRGKLFF. The CDR3 coding sequence is TGTGCCAGCACCCGGGACCCGGGACCCCAGCGGGGAAAACTGTTTTTT.

The chain uses TRBV3-1 (or the pseudogene TRBV3-2) and TRBJ2-2; 9 bases align to TRBD1. CDR3 length: 15 amino acids. Germline V gene data show CDR1 as LGHDT and CDR2 as YNNKEL (reference sequence). The junction had 5 bases not matched to a gene; V was cut back by 4 bases and J by 5 bases. CDR3 amino acids: CASSRDRVWTGELFF. CDR3 bases: TGTGCCAGCAGCCGGGACAGGGTTTGGACCGGGGAGCTGTTTTTT.

J is TRBJ2-2 and V is TRBV7-8; tentative D call: TRBD2 (6 bases). V lost 5 bases and J 0 bases, leaving 13 bases between the germline ends. Germline lookup yields CDR1 SGHVS and CDR2 FQNEAQ. This CDR3 comprises 16 residues. In DNA, the CDR3 is TGTGCCAGCAGCCCGAGAGGGACTCCGAACACCGGGGAGCTGTTTTTT. Protein: CASSPRGTPNTGELFF. Full variable domain (missing parts from reference TRBV7-8 and TRBJ2-2): GAGVSQSPRYKVAKRGQDVALRCDPISGHVSLFWYQQALGQGPEFLTYFQNEAQLDKSGLPSDRFFAERPEGSVSTLKIQRTQQEDSAVYLCASSPRGTPNTGELFFGEGSRLTVL.

The rearrangement joins TRBV5-6 to TRBJ1-4; D remains ambiguous. Trimming cost V 1 base and J 5 bases, with 9 bases left between them. The CDR3 totals 14 residues. Germline CDR1 and CDR2: SGHDT and YYEEEE. CDR3 sequence reads: CASSLRRTNEKLFF. CDR3 DNA: TGTGCCAGCAGCTTGAGGAGGACGAATGAAAAACTGTTTTTT.

This clone was recorded once. The rearrangement uses TRBV28 and TRBJ1-1, with TRBD1 as a possible D gene (6 bases). CDR3 length: 13 residues. V lost 8 bases and J 8 bases, leaving 18 bases between the germline ends. The V gene's germline CDR1 is MDHEN and CDR2 SYDVKM. CDR3 residues: CASRDTKTVEAFF. CDR3 coding DNA: TGTGCCAGCCGGGACACTAAAACCGTGGAAGCTTTCTTT.

This rearrangement joins TRBV7-3 to TRBJ2-7; 9 nucleotides align to TRBD2. Germline values: CDR1 SGHTA, CDR2 FQGTGA. V dropped 5 bases and J dropped 2; count of bases not matched to a gene: 10. This CDR3 is built from 16 residues. CDR3 sequence (DNA): TGTGCCAGCAGCACCCTGGTGGCGGGAGGGCCCTACGAGCAGTACTTC. Translating it yields CASSTLVAGGPYEQYF.

V is TRBV27 and J is TRBJ2-7; weak D call: TRBD2 (6 bases). This CDR3 spans 15 amino acids. Trimming took off 3 bases at V and 0 bases at J, with 12 bases between the two ends. Germline CDR1 reads MNHEY; CDR2 reads SMNVEV (reference sequence). CDR3 nucleotides: TGTGCCAGCAGTTTCTTAGCGGTCCGCTCCTACGAGCAGTACTTC. Translated: CASSFLAVRSYEQYF.

V gene TRBV7-2 combines with J gene TRBJ2-7; perhaps TRBD2 as D (6 bases). This CDR3 has 13 residues. V was cut by 6 bases and J by 3 bases, with 12 bases left in between. From germline, CDR1 is SGHTA and CDR2 FQGNSA. The CDR3 sequence is CASRNQGGYEQYF. Here the CDR3 DNA reads TGTGCCAGCAGGAATCAGGGAGGCTACGAGCAGTACTTC.

The chain employs TRBV7-2 and TRBJ2-7; TRBD1 matches at 7 bases. V shed 1 base and J 2 bases; nucleotides not matched to a gene: 5. Germline assignment: CDR1 SGHTA and CDR2 FQGNSA. The length of the CDR3 is 15 residues. The chain's CDR3 is CASSLVGQGAYEQYF. CDR3 DNA: TGTGCCAGCAGCTTAGTAGGGCAGGGGGCCTACGAGCAGTACTTC.

The chain couples TRBV7-9 to TRBJ1-5; 7 bases line up with TRBD1. This CDR3 has 15 residues. V shed 5 bases and J 2 bases; nucleotides not matched to a gene: 6. Per germline, CDR1 SEHNR and CDR2 FQNEAQ (reference sequence). DNA for the CDR3: TGTGCCAGCAGCCCGGGAGACAGGGGCAATCAGCCCCAGCATTTT. As protein: CASSPGDRGNQPQHF.